This paragraph covers one T cell receptor beta chain sequence. Its antigen is as yet unknown. Donors sampled were nominally healthy, though unrecorded immune exposures were likely. This CDR3 has 19 amino acids. Germline V gene lookup returns CDR1 LGHNA and CDR2 YSLEER. V gave up 4 bases and J gave up 2 bases; unmatched junction bases: 14. This sample stems from a study of cytomegalovirus exposure and HLA in healthy donors. Study details: As an earlier analysis found, around 170 million T cells yielded about 120 million unique TCR beta sequences. Regarding the study as a whole: A later analysis appeared to link common viral pathogens to several of the most significant clusters. In vitro, a few CMV-associated chains proved specific for CMV antigens.

The PCR contained 60 Vbeta and 13 Jbeta primers. Assay used: immunoSEQ multiplex PCR; TCRdb lists only in-frame clones, some missing. This table holds 200,000 to 250,000 clones, roughly 82% found once. The chain recombines TRBV4-3 with TRBJ2-4, with 10 bases aligning to TRBD2. This sequence originates from a woman between 35 and 50 years old in good health and CMV-seropositive. Input material: PBMCs. CDR3 coding DNA: TGCGCCAGCAGCCCCCAGCGGGGGGGCTGGTTGTCTCCCAAAAACATTCAGTACTTC. Its protein product is CASSPQRGGWLSPKNIQYF.